This T cell receptor (beta chain) was found in a study of blood T cell repertoires in COVID-19. Study summary: Acute and convalescent COVID-19 specimens originated in the United States, Italy and Spain. The analysed material was cDNA or gDNA that came from T cells, B-cell-depleted T cells, or PBMCs.

V dropped 1 base and J dropped 7 bases, with 14 bases sitting between them. This CDR3 is 14 amino acids long. Germline lookup yields CDR1 SGHRS and CDR2 YFSETQ. As handled by the study authors: Amplified reference gene primers provided the basis for estimating nucleated cell counts. The method was immunoSEQ multiplex PCR; TCRdb's version includes in-frame clones alone and lacks a portion of them. The V and J calls and the clone size are those of that table, but D and trimming were determined from the DNA. The table has 80,000 to 90,000 clones, 70% to 85% seen once. The receptor comes from a man between 65 and 80 years old with acute or convalescent COVID-19. The chain links TRBV5-1 to TRBJ2-5; TRBD2 might be the D (6 bases). Sequenced input: peripheral blood. This CDR3 is CASSLRTTSGTQYF. The DNA for the CDR3 is TGCGCCAGCAGCTTGAGGACTACCTCCGGGACCCAGTACTTC.